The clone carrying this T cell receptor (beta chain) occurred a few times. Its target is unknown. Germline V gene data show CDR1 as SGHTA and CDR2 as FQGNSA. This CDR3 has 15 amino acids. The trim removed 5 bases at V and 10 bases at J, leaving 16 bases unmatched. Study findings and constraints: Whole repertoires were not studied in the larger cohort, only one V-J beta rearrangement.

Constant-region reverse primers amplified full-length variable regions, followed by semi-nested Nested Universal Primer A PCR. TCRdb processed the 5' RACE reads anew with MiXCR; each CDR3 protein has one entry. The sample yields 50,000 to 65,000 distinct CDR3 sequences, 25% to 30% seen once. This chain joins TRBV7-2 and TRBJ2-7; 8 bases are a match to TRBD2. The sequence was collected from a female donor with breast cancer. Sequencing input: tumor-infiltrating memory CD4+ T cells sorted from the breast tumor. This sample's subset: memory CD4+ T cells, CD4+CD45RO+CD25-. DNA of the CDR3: TGTGCCAGCAGCCGGGGGGGGCCGGAACAGGAAAACCAGTACTTC. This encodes CASSRGGPEQENQYF.